This entry is about one T cell receptor (beta chain). Antigen specificity is unknown. Under the authors' procedure: ImmunoSEQ supplied junction-only sequences lacking quality scores, so filtering was different. Assay: immunoSEQ multiplex PCR; the TCRdb copy retains only in-frame clones and omits some. From that table come the V and J calls and clone size; the DNA was used to work out D and trimming. The sample comprises about 2 million clones, about 95% of which are singletons, and approximately 1.2% rests with the top ten. The data were taken from a study of shared clonotypes between healthy human individuals. Study-wide findings and caveats: Clonotypes not shared had lower generation probabilities than those common to all four donors. Generally, naive subsets came out with larger estimated richness than memory subsets.

Naive-designated CD8 cells lacked CD45RO, were positively enriched for CCR7, and omitted terminally differentiated effector memory CD45RA+ cells. The CDR3 contains 16 residues. V shed 3 bases, J shed 2 bases, and the junction held 8 bases outside the gene matches. Germline assignment: CDR1 SGHAT and CDR2 FQNNGV. This TCR came from a man between 18 and 29 years old in good health. Material for sequencing was naive CD8+ T cells sorted from blood. This chain connects TRBV11-2 to TRBJ2-7; 9 bases map to TRBD1. In DNA, the CDR3 is TGTGCCAGCAGCTTGCTCAAAGGGGACAGGGCCTACGAGCAGTACTTC. Amino acids: CASSLLKGDRAYEQYF.